This T cell receptor beta chain comes out of a study of cytomegalovirus exposure and HLA in healthy donors. V was cut by 2 bases and J by 5 bases, with 13 bases left in between. The CDR3 covers 14 residues. Germline values: CDR1 GTSNPN, CDR2 SVGIG (reference sequence). A word on this clone: The antigen remains undetermined.

Whole-study results and caveats: Analyses of presence and absence presupposed an approximately uniform sequencing depth across donors.

The PCR employed 60 Vbeta primers together with 13 Jbeta primers. Only in-frame clones appear in the TCRdb table, and some are missing; sequencing was by immunoSEQ multiplex PCR. The sample holds about 180,000 clones, 77% seen once. Sequenced sample: PBMCs. V usage is TRBV30 and J usage is TRBJ2-1; weak D call: TRBD1 (6 bases). This TCR was recovered from a man younger than 35 in good health and CMV-seronegative. Written as DNA, the CDR3 is TGTGCCTGGAGTTGGGACACGGGAAACAATGAGCAGTTCTTC. Its protein is CAWSWDTGNNEQFF.